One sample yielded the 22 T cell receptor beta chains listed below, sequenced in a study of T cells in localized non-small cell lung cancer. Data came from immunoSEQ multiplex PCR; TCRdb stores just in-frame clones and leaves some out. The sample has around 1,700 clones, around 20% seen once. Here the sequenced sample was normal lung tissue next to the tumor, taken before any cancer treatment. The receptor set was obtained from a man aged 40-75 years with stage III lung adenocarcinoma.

The CDR3 here is CASSATNTGELFF. In nucleotides, the CDR3 is TGTGCCAGCAGTGCAACGAACACCGGGGAGCTGTTTTTT. The chain recombines TRBV6-8 with TRBJ2-2, with no clear D. The germline V gene has CDR1 MNHGY and CDR2 SAAAGT. The CDR3 is 13 amino acids. Trimming removed 5 bases at V and 0 bases at J, with 4 bases between.

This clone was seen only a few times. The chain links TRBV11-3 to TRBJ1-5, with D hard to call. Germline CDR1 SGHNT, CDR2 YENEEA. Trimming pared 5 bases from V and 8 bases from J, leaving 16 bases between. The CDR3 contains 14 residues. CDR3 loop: CASSASGRLEPQHF. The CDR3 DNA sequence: TGTGCCAGCAGCGCTTCAGGCCGACTTGAGCCCCAGCATTTT.

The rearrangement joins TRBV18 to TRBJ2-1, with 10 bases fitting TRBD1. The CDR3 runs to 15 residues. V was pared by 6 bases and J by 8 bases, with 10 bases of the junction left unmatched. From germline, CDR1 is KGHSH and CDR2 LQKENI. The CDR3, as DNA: TGTGCCAGCTCCCAGACAGGGGGCAAAATGGATGAGCAGTTCTTC. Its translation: CASSQTGGKMDEQFF.

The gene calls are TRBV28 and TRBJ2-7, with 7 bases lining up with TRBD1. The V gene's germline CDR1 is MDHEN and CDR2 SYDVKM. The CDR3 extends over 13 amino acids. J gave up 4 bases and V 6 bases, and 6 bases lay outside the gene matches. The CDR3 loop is CASRRGREYEQYF. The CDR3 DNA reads TGTGCCAGCAGGAGGGGGCGCGAATACGAGCAGTACTTC.

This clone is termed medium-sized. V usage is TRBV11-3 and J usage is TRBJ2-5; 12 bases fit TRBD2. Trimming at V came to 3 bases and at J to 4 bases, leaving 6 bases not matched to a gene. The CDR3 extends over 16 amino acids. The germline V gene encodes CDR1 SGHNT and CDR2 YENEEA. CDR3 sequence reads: CASSFRASGGAETQYF. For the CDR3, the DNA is TGTGCCAGCAGCTTTCGGGCTAGCGGGGGGGCAGAGACCCAGTACTTC.

The CDR3 DNA follows: TGTGCCAGTACCGAATCCCCAGGGAGAGCTAACTATGGCTACACCTTC. It yields the protein CASTESPGRANYGYTF. V and J are TRBV19 and TRBJ1-2; TRBD1 might be the D (5 bases). From germline, CDR1 is LNHDA and CDR2 SQIVND (reference sequence). The CDR3 totals 16 residues. V was clipped by 7 bases and J by 0 bases, with 18 bases between them.

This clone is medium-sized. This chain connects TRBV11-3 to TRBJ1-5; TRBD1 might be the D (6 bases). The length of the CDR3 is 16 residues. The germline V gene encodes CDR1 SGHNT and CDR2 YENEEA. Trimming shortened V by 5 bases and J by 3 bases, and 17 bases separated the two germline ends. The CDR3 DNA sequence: TGTGCCAGCAGCCAAGGACAGCCCTTTCCCAATCAGCCCCAGCATTTT. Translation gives CASSQGQPFPNQPQHF.

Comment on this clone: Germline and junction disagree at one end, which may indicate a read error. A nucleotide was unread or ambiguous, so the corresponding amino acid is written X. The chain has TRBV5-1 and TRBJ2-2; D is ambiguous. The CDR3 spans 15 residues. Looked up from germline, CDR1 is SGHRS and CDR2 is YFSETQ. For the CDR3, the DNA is TGCGCCRGCAGCTTGGGCCCCTCTCGAACCGGGGAGCTGTTTTTT. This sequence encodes CAXSLGPSRTGELFF.

DNA for the CDR3: TGTGCCAGCACAGCGGACTCCTACGAGCAGTACTTC. Encoded protein: CASTADSYEQYF. V gene TRBV6-8 combines with J gene TRBJ2-7; D perhaps matches TRBD2 (5 bases). V lost 7 bases, J lost 0 bases, and 7 bases lay in between. Germline CDR1 reads MNHGY; CDR2 reads SAAAGT. This CDR3 comprises 12 residues.

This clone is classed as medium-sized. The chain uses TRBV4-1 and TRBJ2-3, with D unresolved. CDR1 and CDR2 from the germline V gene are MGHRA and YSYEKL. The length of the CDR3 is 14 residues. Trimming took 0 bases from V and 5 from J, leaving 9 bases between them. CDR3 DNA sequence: TGCGCCAGCAGCCAAGATAGGTCTGGAGATACGCAGTATTTT. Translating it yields CASSQDRSGDTQYF.

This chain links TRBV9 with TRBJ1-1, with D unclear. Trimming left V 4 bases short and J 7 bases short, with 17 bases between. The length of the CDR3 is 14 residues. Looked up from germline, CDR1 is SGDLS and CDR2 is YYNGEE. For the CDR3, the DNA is TGTGCCAGCAGCTCGGCGTACATCGGCTATGAAGCTTTCTTT. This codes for CASSSAYIGYEAFF.

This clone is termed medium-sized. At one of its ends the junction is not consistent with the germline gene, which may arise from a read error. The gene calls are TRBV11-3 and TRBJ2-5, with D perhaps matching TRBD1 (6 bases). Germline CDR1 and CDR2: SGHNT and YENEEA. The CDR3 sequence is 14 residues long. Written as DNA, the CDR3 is TGTGCTAGCAGCTTAGTCAGGGGAAGTGAGACCCAGTACTTC. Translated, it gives CASSLVRGSETQYF. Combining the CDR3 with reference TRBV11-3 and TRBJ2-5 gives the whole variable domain EAGVVQSPRYKIIEKKQPVAFWCNPISGHNTLYWYLQNLGQGPELLIRYENEEAVDDSQLPKDRFSAERLKGVDSTLKIQPAELGDSAVYLCASSLVRGSETQYFGPGTRLLVL.

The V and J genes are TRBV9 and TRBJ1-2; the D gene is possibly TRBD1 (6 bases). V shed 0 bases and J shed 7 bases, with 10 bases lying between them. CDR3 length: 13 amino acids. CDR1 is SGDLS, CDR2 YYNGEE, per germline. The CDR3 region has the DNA TGTGCCAGCAGCGTAGAGGACAGAGGTGGCTACACCTTC. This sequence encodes CASSVEDRGGYTF.

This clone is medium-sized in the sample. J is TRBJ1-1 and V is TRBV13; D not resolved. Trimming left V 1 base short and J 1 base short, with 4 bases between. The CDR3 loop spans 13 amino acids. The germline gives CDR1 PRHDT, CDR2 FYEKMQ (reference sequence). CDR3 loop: CASSLAANTEAFF. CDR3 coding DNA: TGTGCCAGCAGCTTAGCTGCGAACACTGAAGCTTTCTTT.

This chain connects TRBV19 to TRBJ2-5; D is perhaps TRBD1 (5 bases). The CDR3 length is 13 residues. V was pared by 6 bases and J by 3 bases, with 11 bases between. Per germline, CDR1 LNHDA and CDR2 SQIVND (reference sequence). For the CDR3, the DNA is TGTGCCAGTAGGACCGACAGAGAAGAGACCCAGTACTTC. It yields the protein CASRTDREETQYF. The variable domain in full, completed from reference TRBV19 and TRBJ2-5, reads DGGITQSPKYLFRKEGQNVTLSCEQNLNHDAMYWYRQDPGQGLRLIYYSQIVNDFQKGDIAEGYSVSREKKESFPLTVTSAQKNPTAFYLCASRTDREETQYFGPGTRLLVL.

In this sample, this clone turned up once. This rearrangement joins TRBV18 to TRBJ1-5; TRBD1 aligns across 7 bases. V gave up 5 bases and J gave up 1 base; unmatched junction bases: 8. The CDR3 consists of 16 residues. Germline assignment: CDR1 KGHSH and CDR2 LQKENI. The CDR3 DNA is TGTGCCAGCTCAGCCGACAGGGTAGTAAGCAATCAGCCCCAGCATTTT. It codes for CASSADRVVSNQPQHF.

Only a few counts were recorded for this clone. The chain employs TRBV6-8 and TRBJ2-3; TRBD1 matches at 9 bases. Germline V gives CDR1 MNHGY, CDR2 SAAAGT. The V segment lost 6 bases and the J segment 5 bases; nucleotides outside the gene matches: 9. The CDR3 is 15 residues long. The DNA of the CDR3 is TGTGCCAGCAGCACCAGGGGACAGGGTGTAGATACGCAGTATTTT. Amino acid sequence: CASSTRGQGVDTQYF.

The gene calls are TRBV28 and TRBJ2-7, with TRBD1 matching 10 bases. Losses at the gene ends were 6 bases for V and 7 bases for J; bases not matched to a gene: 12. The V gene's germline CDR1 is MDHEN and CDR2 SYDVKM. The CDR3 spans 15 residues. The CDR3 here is CASSAGGQGKWEQYF. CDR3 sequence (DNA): TGTGCCAGCAGCGCCGGGGGACAGGGGAAGTGGGAGCAGTACTTC.

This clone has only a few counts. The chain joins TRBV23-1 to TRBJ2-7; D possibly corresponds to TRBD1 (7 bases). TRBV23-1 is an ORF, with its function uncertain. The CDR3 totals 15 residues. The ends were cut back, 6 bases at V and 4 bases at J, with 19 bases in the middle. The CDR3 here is CASSRGTATLYEQYF. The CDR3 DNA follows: TGCGCCAGCAGCCGCGGGACAGCAACATTGTACGAGCAGTACTTC.

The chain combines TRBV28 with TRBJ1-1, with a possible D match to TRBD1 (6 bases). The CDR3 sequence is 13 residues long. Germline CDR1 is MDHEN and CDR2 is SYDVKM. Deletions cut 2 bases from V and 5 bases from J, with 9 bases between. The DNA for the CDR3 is TGTGCCAGCAGTTTAACAGGGTGGACTGAAGCTTTCTTT. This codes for CASSLTGWTEAFF. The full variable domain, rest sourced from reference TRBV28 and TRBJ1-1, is DVKVTQSSRYLVKRTGEKVFLECVQDMDHENMFWYRQDPGLGLRLIYFSYDVKMKEKGDIPEGYSVSREKKERFSLILESASTNQTSMYLCASSLTGWTEAFFGQGTRLTVV.

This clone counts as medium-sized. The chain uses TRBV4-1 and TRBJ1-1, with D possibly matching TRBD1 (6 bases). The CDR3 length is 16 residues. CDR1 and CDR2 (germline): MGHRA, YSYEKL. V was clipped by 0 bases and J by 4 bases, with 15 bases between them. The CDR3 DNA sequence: TGCGCCAGCAGCCAAGACCAAACAGGGACGGGCACTGAAGCTTTCTTT. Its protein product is CASSQDQTGTGTEAFF.

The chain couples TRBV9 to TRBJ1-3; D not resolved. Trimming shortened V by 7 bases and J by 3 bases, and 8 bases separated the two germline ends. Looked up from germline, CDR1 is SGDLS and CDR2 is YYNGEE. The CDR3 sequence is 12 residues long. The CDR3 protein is CASGRSGNTIYF. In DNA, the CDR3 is TGTGCCAGCGGGAGGAGTGGAAACACCATATATTTT.